The subject of this entry is one TCR beta chain. These data come from a study of identical twins. The trim removed 3 bases at V and 5 bases at J, leaving 4 bases unmatched. CDR1 is MNHEY, CDR2 SMNVEV, per germline (reference sequence). This CDR3 is built from 16 residues. Unique molecular identifiers were in the cDNA, with template-switch universal primer binding. Via MiXCR, TCRdb re-called the 5' RACE reads, giving one row per CDR3 protein. The sample has hundreds of thousands of distinct CDR3 sequences, approximately 18% seen once; the top ten hold about 12%. Another study also made use of these data, one on T cells expressing NK-cell markers. As that study records: Out of eight donors sequenced, seven tested HCMV-seropositive and the remaining one seronegative. Of the CD8+ T cells in about 6 donors, roughly 1.0-7.5% belonged to dominant NKG2C+ clonotypes. Four of the donors also had these clonotypes leading their CD3+CD56-NKG2C+ fraction.

The source is a woman between 18 and 29 years old in good health. The chain couples TRBV27 to TRBJ2-1, with 13 bases lining up with TRBD2. Sequencing used PBMCs. CDR3 in DNA: TGTGCCAGCAGTTTGCGGACTAGCGGGAGTCACAATGAGCAGTTCTTC. It yields the protein CASSLRTSGSHNEQFF.